The sequence of this TCR beta chain was determined in a study of T cells after yellow fever vaccination. Study details: For low cell numbers, libraries were made with SMART-Seq v4 Ultra Low Input. Study results and caveats: FACS-sorted repertoires might harbor abundant contaminating clonotypes from the bulk population. Re-detected after boosting: most primary clones, 96% of CD4 and less than 90% of CD8. Overall, a small share of clonotypes was seen in both CD4 and CD8 compartments.

Germline assignment: CDR1 SEHNR and CDR2 FQNEAQ (reference sequence). V lost 2 bases, J lost 8 bases, and 16 bases lay in between. CDR3 length: 15 residues. TCRdb called the 5' RACE reads again in MiXCR, with one record for every CDR3 protein. Of approximately 300,000 distinct CDR3 sequences listed, around a tenth were seen once; the top ten hold about 3.3%. Regarding this clonotype: No antigen is known for it.

Sequenced here: CD4+ T cells sorted from PBMCs, sampled 45 days after the yellow fever booster vaccination. The TCR was taken from a man aged 18 to 35 who received the YFV17D yellow fever vaccine. The chain uses TRBV7-9 and TRBJ2-1, with a tentative D call TRBD1 (5 bases). In DNA, the CDR3 is TGTGCCAGCAGCTTATATCACGCCAGGGTGGATGAGCAGTTCTTC. Translated, it gives CASSLYHARVDEQFF.